This paragraph reports one T cell receptor beta chain. The antigen it recognizes is unknown. Base qualities were left out, and no much larger clone turns up one base away. The sample is drawn from a study of cytomegalovirus exposure and HLA in healthy donors (dated by TCRdb to 2016 to 2017). In terms of the full investigation: An earlier analysis of more than 550 of the donors reported 250 to 350 Gb of sequence data and 117 million unique TCR beta sequences obtained from around 180 million T cells. An early release that covered about 600 HLA-typed donors contained around 300 gigabases of sequencing data and about 84 million unique TCR sequences. Of the 398 genotyped donors, about 84% fell in the genetic ancestry cluster associated with self-reported Caucasian donors. The study was designed to test whether signatures of past pathogen exposure could be identified by cataloging public T cell receptors. The study used immunosequencing to profile the T cell repertoires of under 700 subjects and linked those repertoires to cytomegalovirus serostatus. Along with the roughly 710-subject first cohort, a separate validation cohort of more than 90 different subjects was used. High-throughput TCR immunosequencing, statistical association of individual TCRs with disease status, and machine learning were combined to predict cytomegalovirus infection status. In a later analysis, previously published TCR beta repertoires from several hundred donors were re-analyzed and high-resolution HLA genotyping was added so that TCR occurrence patterns could be studied. Rather than using new phenotypic data, the later analysis identified candidate immune exposures from TCR beta sequences and from how often those sequences occurred across donors. In an earlier analysis of 500 to 650 of the donors, high-throughput TCR beta sequencing was used to judge whether each TCR beta V gene segment behaved as functional or pseudogenic. Donor age, sex, ethnicity and CMV serostatus were compiled together with the repertoire data. A later genetic analysis took genome-wide SNP genotypes for about 60% of the roughly 670 donors and used that subset as a discovery cohort. Every discovery cohort repertoire had been produced on one sequencing platform. Both class I and class II loci were covered by HLA typing, at four-digit resolution. The number of typed donors differed by locus: about 620-630 for A, B, C, DRB1 and DQB1; 500 to 550 for DQA1; 606 for DPA1; and some 470 for DPB1. Several DR-DQ haplotypes were handled as single units for association and clustering because linkage in the cohort was strong. On average, 235,054 unique TCR beta nucleotide sequences were sequenced per donor among 300 to 500 genotyped donors of the cohort, with 15% to 20% of those sequences being non-productive. The full study reports these points: Presence/absence analyses assumed roughly uniform sequencing depth across donors, an assumption that may not hold. For the cohort, immune exposure information was limited to CMV serostatus. The study gave a list of under 200 TCR beta chains associated with cytomegalovirus. Correlated functional status among segregating V segments might reflect linkage disequilibrium, but an unknown experimental factor could not be ruled out. The sequencing pipeline was judged likely to have produced a cluster of highly shared sequence variants as a technical artifact. Some IMGT-functional V segments, including TRBV6-2 and TRBV6-3, could not be told apart with the 87-base-pair reads, so those segments were excluded. The earlier analysis of 450 to 700 of the donors excluded over 15 rarely observed V segments, including chromosome 9 orphons, because counts were too low. In an earlier analysis of fewer than 750 of the donors, most TCR beta V segments were observed in productive rearrangements about 90% or about 30% of the time, broadly matching IMGT annotations. Compared with equally common non-associated chains, HLA-associated TCR beta chains in a later analysis were more clonally expanded and had lower generation probabilities. Several of the top co-occurrence clusters appeared to be linked to parvovirus B19, influenza, CMV and Epstein-Barr virus, according to a later analysis. An association between a missense DCLRE1C variant and V-gene and J-gene trimming of TCR beta chains was found in a later genetic analysis and replicated in an independent cohort. The classifier was reported to diagnose cytomegalovirus status with high specificity and sensitivity in both the original cohort and the validation cohort. Only TCR beta chains were sequenced in this cohort, and the absence of alpha or paired-chain data limited detectable features. Compared with the roughly 670-donor mean, donors in an Asian-associated ancestry cluster had fewer N-insertions in productive TCRs, according to a later genetic analysis. Most TCR sequences were observed very rarely across donors, whereas some public TCRs were present in many individuals. Because HLA typing was missing for some donors at each locus, association tests included only the typed subset. According to the authors, the approach could potentially be generalized to other disease states and immunological phenotypes. Three of the identified cytomegalovirus-associated TCR beta chains were confirmed in vitro to be specific for cytomegalovirus antigens. When HLA alleles, especially DR and DQ, strongly co-occurred, TCR associations were difficult to assign to individual alleles. At a false discovery rate of 0.05, a later analysis linked around 15,000 TCR beta sequences to specific HLA alleles. Most CMV-associated TCR beta chains appeared to be HLA-restricted in a later analysis, and the HLA associations seemed to be driven largely by CMV exposure. A further reported finding was that TCR beta sequences accurately predicted the HLA-A and HLA-B alleles for most subjects in the first cohort. A later analysis found that TCR association rates varied across HLA loci, with DRB1 alleles showing the most associated TCRs and HLA-C alleles the fewest.

The cohort was made up of roughly 670 healthy bone marrow donors. All cohort members were sampled while nominally healthy, although unrecorded immune exposures were likely present. The donor tested CMV seronegative, placing the donor among the 350 to 400 seronegative members of the cohort. Every donor gave a peripheral blood sample, and the peripheral blood mononuclear cells from that sample were used for TCR beta sequencing. Genomic DNA extraction from the blood cell samples was performed with the Qiagen DNeasy Blood Extraction Kit. There are 14 amino acids in the CDR3, from cysteine to phenylalanine inclusive. The kept DNA is CDR3 alone, 42 bases in frame from the first base. Taken from the germline V gene, the CDR1 and CDR2 loops are SGHTA and FQGNSA. V ends up 1 base short and J 9 bases short, with an unmatched junction base count of 7. The library was obtained by the immunoSEQ multiplex PCR assay. For the multiplex PCR, a mixture combining 60 forward primers for TCR Vbeta segments and 13 reverse primers for TCR Jbeta segments was used. The CDR3 region of rearranged TCR beta genes was amplified from genomic DNA with a multiplex PCR assay. Amplified TCR beta libraries were sequenced as 87-base-pair reads on the Illumina HiSeq System. In the source study's methods: Across the roughly 600 repertoires, a later analysis counted roughly 84 million unique TCR beta chains, approximately 10 million of which were shared by at least two donors. A nearest-neighbor algorithm error-corrected the raw reads and collapsed the reads into unique sequences, merging closely related sequences to remove PCR and sequencing errors. Alignment of CDR3 sequences to IMGT reference sequences was used to assign V, D and J gene segments. For a sequence to be retained, at least a six-nucleotide match to both a V gene segment and a J gene segment was required. A rearrangement counted as productive if the CDR3 had no stop codons and remained in frame with V and J, and every other rearrangement counted as non-productive. Following IMGT convention, CDR3 was defined as the stretch from the second conserved V-encoded cysteine up to the conserved J-encoded phenylalanine. The earlier analysis of 587 of the donors excluded any sequence lacking an unambiguous match to a single V gene segment. In an earlier analysis of several hundred of the donors, V segments were called functional above 56.7% productive rearrangements and were called segregating when the between-donor standard deviation exceeded 5%. A statistical classification framework was built to diagnose cytomegalovirus status from the catalog of TCR beta chain sequences. In a later analysis, V and J genes were assigned by comparing TCR nucleotide sequences against IMGT/GENE-DB human TR gene sequences. In a later analysis, CDR3 sequences and most-parsimonious VDJ recombination scenarios were assigned using the TCRdist pipeline. In a later analysis, each TCR beta chain was defined by its CDR3 amino acid sequence together with its V-gene family, and reads lacking a unique V-gene family were excluded. In a later analysis, fewer than 650 highly shared, low-generation-probability nucleotide sequences were removed to address suspected cross-contamination and a sequencing artifact. A later analysis calculated a clonal expansion index for each public chain from normalized within-repertoire ranks of inferred template counts. In a later analysis, generation probabilities were computed using a VDJ recombination model fitted to out-of-frame rearrangements, and the results were checked against IGoR. A later analysis scored TCR-TCR, TCR-HLA and TCR-CMV co-occurrence with hypergeometric tests, applying a repertoire-size bias correction to TCR pairs. In a later analysis, false discovery rates were estimated by permuting HLA or CMV assignments 20 times. In a later analysis, co-occurring TCRs were grouped using DBSCAN, with TCRdist sequence similarity added in when clustering inside HLA-allele-positive subsets. Repertoires with fewer than 30,000 or more than 120,000 public chains were left out of co-occurrence clustering, as were four to six repertoires with anomalous nucleotide sharing. The source is immuneACCESS, and TCRdb retained only in-frame sequences with V and J called. Part of the clones is not carried over; for the studies checked, unresolved V genes explain less than half of this, and the remainder is unexplained. Clone size and V and J calls were adopted from that table, with D and trimming inferred from the DNA. Here the sample has about 20,000 clones; 60% to 80% occur a single time. The ten largest clones add up to around 7% of the sample.

Input material: PBMCs. The receptor was isolated from a man aged 55 to 70 in good health and CMV-seronegative. The chain employs TRBV7-2 and TRBJ1-2, with 8 bases in between that match TRBD1. The DNA reads as follows: TGTGCCAGCAGCTTAGTGGCAGGGGGCAGTAGCTACACCTTC. Translated, it gives CASSLVAGGSSYTF.